This TCR beta chain comes out of a study of control samples from healthy donors and cancer patients. The ends were cut back, 2 bases at V and 4 bases at J, with 12 bases in the middle. CDR1 is MNHNS, CDR2 SASEGT, per germline. The CDR3 length is 14 residues. Using immunoSEQ multiplex PCR, the repertoire was profiled, and TCRdb retains in-frame clones only, with some absent. Of fewer than 500,000 clones listed, approximately 90% are singletons. The V and J genes are TRBV6-1 and TRBJ2-7, with D possibly being TRBD2 (5 bases). Sequenced input: PBMCs. The receptor's source is a man aged 35-49 years with head and neck cancer. The CDR3 loop reads CASSEIGVGYEQYF. In DNA, the CDR3 is TGTGCCAGCAGTGAAATCGGGGTTGGGTACGAGCAGTACTTC.